Below, one TCR beta chain is given with its context. The record originates from a study of blood T cell repertoires in COVID-19. Study-level information: The samples span acute and convalescent COVID-19 from the United States, Italy and Spain. PBMCs, B-cell-depleted T cells, or T cells provided the cDNA or gDNA that made up the material.

With 3 bases clipped from V and 7 bases from J, the junction kept 3 bases outside the gene matches. The CDR3 is 12 residues long. Under the authors' procedure: Reference gene primer amplification gave estimated nucleated cell counts. Assay used: immunoSEQ multiplex PCR; TCRdb lists only in-frame clones, some missing. The V and J calls and clone size come from that table; D and trimming were worked out from the DNA. The table records a few hundred thousand clones, about 89% of them present only once. Sequencing input: peripheral blood. The clonotype originates from a man younger than 30 who had recovered from COVID-19. The V and J genes are TRBV12-3 or TRBV12-4 and TRBJ2-7; TRBD2 matches at 7 bases. The chain's CDR3 is CASSFAGGEQYF. The CDR3 bases are TGTGCCAGCAGTTTTGCCGGGGGGGAGCAGTACTTC.